This entry lists 6 T cell receptor beta chains sequenced from one sample in a study of T cells after yellow fever vaccination. MiXCR, applied by TCRdb to the 5' RACE reads, yields one record per CDR3 protein. The data contain fewer than 500,000 distinct CDR3 sequences, approximately 19% of them singletons. Here the sequenced sample was PBMCs, taken before the yellow fever booster vaccination. The receptors stem from a man aged 18 to 29 who received the YFV17D yellow fever vaccine.

This clonotype has a handful of counts. The CDR3 sequence: CASSSRRGIQETQYF. CDR3 DNA sequence: TGTGCCAGCAGCTCCCGGCGGGGAATCCAAGAGACCCAGTACTTC. This chain connects TRBV11-2 to TRBJ2-5; D perhaps matches TRBD2 (6 bases). The germline gives CDR1 SGHAT, CDR2 FQNNGV. The CDR3 is made up of 15 amino acids. The V gene lost 4 bases and the J gene lost 1 base, with 13 bases spanning the gap.

This clonotype was found a few times. The chain carries TRBV5-5 and TRBJ1-5; unclear D gene. The CDR3 has 14 residues. Between the trimmed V and J ends, which lost 0 bases and 9 bases, there was a span of 13 bases. The germline CDR1 and CDR2 sequences are SGHKS and YYEKEE (reference sequence). CDR3 nucleotide sequence: TGTGCCAGCAGCTTGGAAAGCTCGGGAGGGCCCCAGCATTTT. It translates to CASSLESSGGPQHF.

The gene calls are TRBV7-9 and TRBJ1-2; D call uncertain. Trimming stripped 1 base from V and 5 bases from J, with 11 bases between. Germline assignment: CDR1 SEHNR and CDR2 FQNEAQ (reference sequence). The CDR3 length is 14 residues. The CDR3 DNA follows: TGTGCCAGCAGCTTAGTCACCGGGGAATATGGCTACACCTTC. Amino acids: CASSLVTGEYGYTF.

This clonotype was seen only a few times. This chain links TRBV7-3 with TRBJ2-5; TRBD2 agrees at 8 bases. The V segment lost 3 bases and the J segment 2 bases; nucleotides outside the gene matches: 2. This CDR3 region has 14 residues. Germline V gene sequence: CDR1 SGHTA, CDR2 FQGTGA. The CDR3 reads CASSFVAGQETQYF. The CDR3 bases are TGTGCCAGCAGCTTCGTAGCGGGGCAAGAGACCCAGTACTTC.

The chain uses TRBV6-2 or TRBV6-3 and TRBJ2-1; D is perhaps TRBD1 or TRBD2 (5 bases each). The CDR3 is 15 residues long. With 9 bases removed from V and 4 bases from J, the gap between germline ends came to 19 bases. Germline CDR1 and CDR2: MNHEY and SVGEGT. The CDR3 here is CASLTVGENYNEQFF. The CDR3 DNA is TGTGCCAGTCTAACAGTGGGGGAAAATTACAATGAGCAGTTCTTC.

This chain's CDR3 is CASSAPPVLAGGNTGELFF. The CDR3 DNA sequence: TGTGCCAGCAGCGCGCCCCCTGTGCTAGCGGGGGGGAACACCGGGGAGCTGTTTTTT. The chain uses TRBV9 and TRBJ2-2, with TRBD2 identical over 11 bases. This CDR3 is 19 amino acids long. The ends lost 3 bases at V and 1 base at J; junction bases unmatched: 11. Germline loops: CDR1 SGDLS, CDR2 YYNGEE.